This T cell receptor beta chain comes out of a study of control samples from healthy donors and cancer patients. V was pared by 2 bases and J by 2 bases, with 5 bases of the junction left unmatched. Germline V lookup: CDR1 SGHVS, CDR2 FNYEAQ. The CDR3 totals 16 residues. The repertoire was sequenced with immunoSEQ multiplex PCR; TCRdb's copy has only in-frame clones and lacks some. The sample includes 100,000 to 150,000 clones, 91% of them seen just once. This chain uses TRBV7-6 with TRBJ2-3; TRBD2 aligns across 9 bases. This receptor was obtained from a young man in good health. Sequenced: blood. This chain's CDR3 is CASSLQPSGNTDTQYF. CDR3 nucleotide sequence: TGTGCCAGCAGCTTACAACCTAGCGGGAACACAGATACGCAGTATTTT.